This T cell receptor (beta chain) emerged from a study of control samples from healthy donors and cancer patients. V was trimmed by 4 bases and J by 6 bases, leaving 6 bases between them. This CDR3 has 12 residues. Germline V gene lookup returns CDR1 LGHDT and CDR2 YNNKEL (reference sequence). This clone has only one observation. Clones were sequenced by immunoSEQ multiplex PCR, and TCRdb holds only the in-frame ones, with some missing. The sample lists 150,000 to 200,000 clones, 80% to 90% seen once, with 12% in the top ten. The specimen sequenced was blood. The clonotype originates from a man aged 30-40 years in good health. The rearrangement uses TRBV3-1 (or the pseudogene TRBV3-2) and TRBJ2-2, with D uncertain. The CDR3 loop reads CASSRLAGELFF. In DNA, the CDR3 is TGTGCCAGCAGCCGGTTGGCCGGGGAGCTGTTTTTT.